The 26 T cell receptor beta chains listed next were all sequenced from one sample in a study of response to subunit inactivated influenza vaccine. A single record per CDR3 protein comes from TCRdb applying MiXCR to the RT-PCR reads. This sample has around 570,000 distinct CDR3 sequences, with 7.6% found just once. The material was PBMCs from blood, obtained roughly 24 months after vaccination. These receptors all come from a man between 45 and 75 years old who received an inactivated influenza vaccine.

There are many counts of this clonotype. The rearrangement uses TRBV5-1 and TRBJ2-1; 8 bases match TRBD1. Germline CDR1 and CDR2: SGHRS and YFSETQ. CDR3 length: 14 amino acids. V dropped 4 bases and J dropped 5; count of bases not matched to a gene: 5. In nucleotides, the CDR3 is TGCGCCAGCAGCGACACAGGGGGAGACAATGAGCAGTTCTTC. Protein product: CASSDTGGDNEQFF.

CDR3 protein: CASSLPWDRGLYGYTF. In nucleotides, the CDR3 is TGTGCCAGCAGCTTGCCTTGGGACAGGGGGCTATATGGCTACACCTTC. The rearrangement joins TRBV5-4 to TRBJ1-2, with 12 bases fitting TRBD1. The CDR3 is made up of 16 amino acids. The germline V gene has CDR1 SGHNT and CDR2 YYREEE (reference sequence). V lost 1 base and J lost 5; bases outside the gene matches: 6.

The chain links TRBV29-1 to TRBJ2-3; a weak D match, TRBD2 (5 bases). This CDR3 has 13 amino acids. Trimming cost V 6 bases and J 2 bases, with 12 bases left between them. Germline assignment: CDR1 SQVTM and CDR2 ANQGSEA. CDR3 coding DNA: TGCAGCGTCCATGGGAGACTCACAGATACGCAGTATTTT. Its translation: CSVHGRLTDTQYF.

This clonotype was counted ten times or more. The J gene is TRBJ2-1, the V gene TRBV20-1, with D possibly matching TRBD1 (6 bases). Germline values: CDR1 DFQATT, CDR2 SNEGSKA (reference sequence). Between the trimmed V and J ends, which lost 0 bases and 6 bases, there was a span of 15 bases. The CDR3 is 15 residues long. For the CDR3, the DNA is TGCAGTGCTAGAGATCTGAAAGGGGGAAGCAATGAGCAGTTCTTC. Translating it yields CSARDLKGGSNEQFF.

Concerning this clonotype: The junction shows a germline mismatch at one end, possibly a read error. The chain combines TRBV20-1 with TRBJ2-7; 13 nucleotides match TRBD2. The CDR3 has 13 residues. Germline V gives CDR1 DFQATT, CDR2 SNEGSKA (reference sequence). The CDR3 nucleotides read TGCAGTGCCACCCGTACTAGCGGGAGGGATTTCGACTTC. This encodes CSATRTSGRDFDF.

This clonotype was detected only a few times. The genes are TRBV24-1 and TRBJ1-5, with D maybe TRBD1 (6 bases). Per germline, CDR1 KGHDR and CDR2 SFDVKD. The V gene lost 9 bases and the J gene lost 3 bases, with 11 bases spanning the gap. The CDR3 has 13 residues. The CDR3 DNA sequence: TGTGCCACCCGGGGGGCGGCCAATCAGCCCCAGCATTTT. It translates to CATRGAANQPQHF.

The V call is TRBV7-8, the J call TRBJ2-5; 10 positions match TRBD1. Trimming cost V 4 bases and J 5 bases; bases outside gene matches: 7. Germline V gene data show CDR1 as SGHVS and CDR2 as FQNEAQ. The CDR3 covers 15 residues. The CDR3 nucleotides are TGTGCCAGCAGCTACCGACAGGGGGCTTACGAGACCCAGTACTTC. Amino acid sequence: CASSYRQGAYETQYF. Full variable domain (rest looked up from reference TRBV7-8 and TRBJ2-5): GAGVSQSPRYKVAKRGQDVALRCDPISGHVSLFWYQQALGQGPEFLTYFQNEAQLDKSGLPSDRFFAERPEGSVSTLKIQRTQQEDSAVYLCASSYRQGAYETQYFGPGTRLLVL.

This clonotype was detected many times. The chain employs TRBV21-1 and TRBJ1-5. TRBV21-1 is described as a pseudogene. The CDR3 is 11 amino acids. The CDR3 spells CAILVAWPQHF. DNA for the CDR3: TGTGCCATCCTGGTGGCCTGGCCCCAGCATTTT.

This clonotype turned up a few times. DNA of the CDR3: TGTGCCAGCAGCTTAGATATCGGGACAGGGGACGGCTACACCTTC. Protein: CASSLDIGTGDGYTF. The chain carries TRBV7-2 and TRBJ1-2, with 10 positions matching TRBD1. V lost 1 base to trimming and J lost 8 bases; unmatched junction nucleotides: 7. This CDR3 spans 15 amino acids. CDR1 and CDR2 (germline): SGHTA, FQGNSA.

This clonotype appeared a few times. J is TRBJ2-3 and V is TRBV5-1; 11 nucleotides agree with TRBD2. The V segment lost 0 bases and the J segment 5 bases; nucleotides outside the gene matches: 5. Germline CDR1 is SGHRS and CDR2 is YFSETQ. This CDR3 region has 16 residues. As DNA, the CDR3 is TGCGCCAGCAGCTTGGAGATCGGACTAGCGGGAGATACGCAGTATTTT. Protein sequence: CASSLEIGLAGDTQYF.

The gene calls are TRBV7-2 and TRBJ2-1, with D perhaps TRBD2 (6 bases). Trimming pared 5 bases from V and 8 bases from J, leaving 16 bases between. The germline CDR1 and CDR2 sequences are SGHTA and FQGNSA. The CDR3 spans 14 residues. In nucleotides, the CDR3 is TGTGCCAGCAGCCCCCCCCCTTGGAGGGATGAGCAGTTCTTC. Its protein is CASSPPPWRDEQFF. Variable domain in full (rest from reference TRBV7-2 and TRBJ2-1): GAGVSQSPSNKVTEKGKDVELRCDPISGHTALYWYRQSLGQGLEFLIYFQGNSAPDKSGLPSDRFSAERTGGSVSTLTIQRTQQEDSAVYLCASSPPPWRDEQFFGPGTRLTVL.

The gene calls are TRBV15 and TRBJ2-5; TRBD1 is a possible D gene (5 bases). Trimming took off 3 bases at V and 5 bases at J, with 16 bases between the two ends. The CDR3 is 15 residues long. CDR1 is LNHNV, CDR2 YYDKDF, per germline (reference sequence). CDR3 in DNA: TGTGCCACCAGCAGGGACCTCCTGGGGCGGGAGACCCAGTACTTC. The encoded protein is CATSRDLLGRETQYF.

This clonotype has only a few counts. V gene TRBV20-1 combines with J gene TRBJ1-2; D not certain. Germline V gene lookup returns CDR1 DFQATT and CDR2 SNEGSKA (reference sequence). The CDR3 sequence is 14 residues long. V gave up 0 bases and J gave up 8 bases, with 16 bases separating them. The CDR3 sequence: CSAREGSTGGGYTF. The CDR3 bases are TGCAGTGCTAGAGAGGGGTCGACGGGAGGGGGCTACACCTTC.

The chain combines TRBV20-1 with TRBJ2-7, with 10 bases aligning to TRBD2. Germline CDR1 is DFQATT and CDR2 is SNEGSKA (reference sequence). V lost 1 base, J lost 2 bases, and 5 bases stayed unmatched. The CDR3 has 15 residues. CDR3 residues: CSARVPSGSPYEQYF. The CDR3 coding sequence is TGCAGTGCTAGAGTTCCTAGCGGGAGCCCCTACGAGCAGTACTTC.

This clonotype has a count of ten or more. The V gene is TRBV9, the J gene TRBJ2-2; D is uncertain. The germline V and J ends were trimmed by 4 bases and 9 bases, with 7 bases remaining between them. Germline assignment: CDR1 SGDLS and CDR2 YYNGEE. CDR3 size: 11 residues. In DNA, the CDR3 is TGTGCCAGCAGCTCTCAGAGGGAGCTGTTTTTT. The encoded protein is CASSSQRELFF.

This clonotype has more than one count but fewer than ten. The genes are TRBV20-1 and TRBJ1-1; 7 bases line up with TRBD1. The junction had 5 bases not matched to a gene; V was cut back by 2 bases and J by 8 bases. CDR3 size: 12 residues. Germline loops: CDR1 DFQATT, CDR2 SNEGSKA (reference sequence). The CDR3 DNA reads TGCAGTGCTAGAACAGGGGTCCGAGAAGCTTTCTTT. It yields the protein CSARTGVREAFF.

The sample holds a few counts of this clonotype. The chain combines TRBV5-1 with TRBJ2-3; D is ambiguous. The CDR3 covers 18 residues. V was trimmed by 4 bases and J by 3 bases, leaving 24 bases between them. Germline V gene lookup returns CDR1 SGHRS and CDR2 YFSETQ. DNA for the CDR3: TGCGCCAGCAGCGCGGCTGAGTTTCGTCGGCTCGCTACAGATACGCAGTATTTT. This translates into CASSAAEFRRLATDTQYF.

The chain is built from TRBV6-6 and TRBJ2-7; D uncertain. The CDR3 has 13 residues. CDR1 MNHNY and CDR2 SVGAGI come from the germline V gene (reference sequence). V lost 0 bases and J lost 5, with 8 bases in between. For the CDR3, the DNA is TGTGCCAGCAGTTACTCGTCTGACGACGAGCAGTACTTC. It specifies CASSYSSDDEQYF.

This chain uses TRBV18 with TRBJ2-7; D not certain. V lost 5 bases and J lost 1, with 3 bases in between. Germline V gene sequence: CDR1 KGHSH, CDR2 LQKENI. The CDR3 sequence is 11 residues long. CDR3 sequence: CASSMSYEQYF. CDR3 DNA: TGTGCCAGCTCAATGTCCTACGAGCAGTACTTC.

This clonotype was counted at least ten times. The V call is TRBV29-1, the J call TRBJ1-1; TRBD1 is a possible D gene (5 bases). Deletions cut 6 bases from V and 3 bases from J, with 11 bases between. The germline CDR1 and CDR2 sequences are SQVTM and ANQGSEA. This CDR3 is 12 amino acids long. CDR3 in amino acids: CSVPAGHTEAFF. For the CDR3, the DNA is TGCAGCGTCCCGGCGGGACACACTGAAGCTTTCTTT.

This chain joins TRBV25-1 and TRBJ2-3, with D perhaps TRBD2 (7 bases). V was shortened by 4 bases and J by 5 bases, with 16 bases between the two germline ends. The CDR3 loop spans 15 amino acids. Germline CDR1 and CDR2: MGHDK and SYGVNS. The CDR3 loop is CASSVGGLRIDTQYF. CDR3 nucleotide sequence: TGTGCCAGCAGTGTCGGGGGGCTGAGAATAGATACGCAGTATTTT.

CDR3 in amino acids: CASSEQWKGLNTEAFF. Written as DNA, the CDR3 is TGTGCCAGCAGTGAACAGTGGAAGGGACTGAACACTGAAGCTTTCTTT. The chain joins TRBV2 to TRBJ1-1; maybe TRBD1 (5 bases). The V end was cut by 2 bases, the J end by 0 bases, with 13 bases between. The CDR3 spans 16 residues. CDR1 SNHLY and CDR2 FYNNEI come from the germline V gene.

With respect to this clonotype: With a much larger clone just one base away, this may be a read error. The chain uses TRBV6-5 and TRBJ1-2, with a weak D call TRBD1 (5 bases). The CDR3 runs 11 residues. Germline assignment: CDR1 MNHEY and CDR2 SVGAGI. CDR3 region: CASKTEYGYSF. The CDR3 coding sequence is TGTGCCAGCAAGACAGAGTATGGCTACTCCTTC.

This clonotype appeared many times. The CDR3 here is CASSSGQGRETQYF. DNA of the CDR3: TGTGCCAGCAGTTCCGGACAGGGGCGGGAGACCCAGTACTTC. The V call is TRBV12-3 or TRBV12-4, the J call TRBJ2-5; 9 bases map to TRBD1. The CDR3 is 14 amino acids. With 4 bases clipped from V and 5 bases from J, the junction kept 5 bases outside the gene matches.

This clonotype has just a few counts. This rearrangement joins TRBV6-2 or TRBV6-3 to TRBJ1-5; a weak D match, TRBD1 (5 bases). Deletions cut 2 bases from V and 3 bases from J, with 17 bases between. The CDR3 totals 17 residues. Germline CDR1 is MNHEY and CDR2 is SVGEGT. As DNA, the CDR3 is TGTGCCAGCAGTTACCCCTCGAGGGGAAACTTCAATCAGCCCCAGCATTTT. This sequence encodes CASSYPSRGNFNQPQHF.

This clonotype was recorded many times. The rearrangement uses TRBV5-6 and TRBJ2-1; the match to TRBD1 covers 8 bases. Germline V gene lookup returns CDR1 SGHDT and CDR2 YYEEEE. This CDR3 is built from 16 residues. J lost 5 bases, V lost 4 bases, and 11 bases had no gene match. CDR3 DNA: TGTGCCAGCAGCGCCTTGGGTAGGACAGGGAACAATGAGCAGTTCTTC. It codes for CASSALGRTGNNEQFF.